The clone carrying this TCR beta chain was seen repeatedly, ten times or more. The target antigen is unknown. This specimen belongs to a study of CD8 T cells in ankylosing spondylitis. TCRdb redid the calling of the 5' RACE reads with MiXCR, one entry per CDR3 protein. The sample yields 100,000 to 150,000 distinct CDR3 sequences, about 10% seen once. Study-wide findings and caveats: Reactive arthritis synovial fluid and blood were previously reported to contain some motif variants.

The CDR3 has 14 residues. Germline assignment: CDR1 PRHDT and CDR2 FYEKMQ (reference sequence). V was cut by 1 base and J by 5 bases, with 11 bases left in between. The sequence was collected from a female donor with ankylosing spondylitis or in good health (not recorded which). The V and J genes are TRBV13 and TRBJ1-1; the D is unclear. Sample: blood, either unsorted or a sorted T cell fraction (not recorded which). CDR3 sequence (DNA): TGTGCCAGCAGCTTAGTCTGGGTAGGGACTGAAGCTTTCTTT. This gives the protein CASSLVWVGTEAFF.